Listed here are 28 T cell receptor beta chains from one sample, sequenced in a study of blood T cell repertoires in COVID-19. The data were produced by immunoSEQ multiplex PCR, yet TCRdb's version contains in-frame clones alone and is incomplete. There are approximately 230,000 clones in the sample; about nine tenths occur only once, and around 2.2% lies in the top ten. Sequencing was performed on peripheral blood. The receptors were gathered from a man younger than 40 who had recovered from COVID-19.

The chain uses TRBV9 and TRBJ2-1; 9 nucleotides match TRBD1. Germline CDR1 SGDLS, CDR2 YYNGEE. The CDR3 consists of 15 residues. After removal of 0 bases from V and 3 bases from J, the junction contained 1 base not matched to a gene. The CDR3 sequence is CASSVETGGYNEQFF. The CDR3 DNA reads as TGTGCCAGCAGCGTAGAGACAGGGGGCTACAATGAGCAGTTCTTC.

The chain uses TRBV29-1 and TRBJ1-2, with 8 bases that match TRBD1. This CDR3 region has 15 residues. V gave up 4 bases and J gave up 8 bases; unmatched junction bases: 15. Germline V gene lookup returns CDR1 SQVTM and CDR2 ANQGSEA. The CDR3 reads CSVGEVGTGDNGYTF. CDR3 bases: TGCAGCGTTGGGGAGGTTGGGACAGGAGATAACGGCTACACCTTC.

The chain has TRBV15 and TRBJ1-1; possibly TRBD1 for D (6 bases). The germline CDR1 and CDR2 sequences are LNHNV and YYDKDF (reference sequence). V lost 7 bases, J lost 3 bases, and 15 bases lay in between. The CDR3 spans 14 residues. Here the CDR3 reads CATNPQGTDTEAFF. The CDR3 coding sequence is TGTGCCACCAACCCACAGGGCACGGACACTGAAGCTTTCTTT.

This rearrangement joins TRBV6-5 to TRBJ1-4; D perhaps matches TRBD1 (6 bases). CDR3 length: 15 residues. V gave up 6 bases and J gave up 8 bases, with 19 bases separating them. CDR1 is MNHEY and CDR2 is SVGAGI in the germline V gene. The chain's CDR3 is CASSSQGGVKEKLFF. The CDR3 DNA sequence: TGTGCCAGCAGCTCACAGGGAGGGGTAAAAGAAAAACTGTTTTTT.

A note on this clone: It may be a read error: a sequence one base away is much more abundant. V and J are TRBV12-3 or TRBV12-4 and TRBJ1-2; possible D gene TRBD1, 6 bases. V was clipped by 6 bases and J by 2 bases, with 10 bases between them. CDR3 length: 13 amino acids. CDR3 DNA: TGTGCCAGCAGCACCGGACAGAACTATGGCTACACCTTC. Its translation: CASSTGQNYGYTF.

This clone is a singleton in its sample. The V gene is TRBV6-6, the J gene TRBJ2-1; 13 bases line up with TRBD2. This CDR3 region has 14 residues. The ends lost 7 bases at V and 8 bases at J; junction bases unmatched: 5. Germline V gene data show CDR1 as MNHNY and CDR2 as SVGAGI (reference sequence). This CDR3 reads CASTGTSGAYEQFF. The CDR3, as DNA: TGTGCCAGCACCGGGACTAGCGGGGCCTATGAGCAGTTCTTC.

This chain links TRBV6-5 with TRBJ1-1; TRBD1 matches 9 bases. Germline assignment: CDR1 MNHEY and CDR2 SVGAGI. V lost 9 bases and J lost 7; bases outside the gene matches: 9. The CDR3 is 13 residues long. The CDR3 sequence is CASLNTGGIEAFF. The CDR3 DNA is TGTGCCAGTCTTAATACAGGGGGCATTGAAGCTTTCTTT.

This sequence joins TRBV5-6 and TRBJ2-5; a weak D match, TRBD1 (6 bases). This CDR3 is built from 14 residues. The V gene lost 1 base and the J gene lost 5 bases, with 12 bases spanning the gap. Germline CDR1 and CDR2: SGHDT and YYEEEE. The CDR3 region has the DNA TGTGCCAGCAGCTTGAGCCAGGGGCCGGAGACCCAGTACTTC. Translation: CASSLSQGPETQYF. The full variable domain, with the rest looked up from reference TRBV5-6 and TRBJ2-5, is DAGVTQSPTHLIKTRGQQVTLRCSPKSGHDTVSWYQQALGQGPQFIFQYYEEEERQRGNFPDRFSGHQFPNYSSELNVNALLLGDSALYLCASSLSQGPETQYFGPGTRLLVL.

The chain uses TRBV6-5 and TRBJ1-1; possible D gene TRBD1, 5 bases. The length of the CDR3 is 15 residues. CDR1 is MNHEY, CDR2 SVGAGI, per germline. V lost 0 bases and J 4 bases, leaving 12 bases between the germline ends. The CDR3 sequence is CASSYSRGGSTEAFF. The CDR3 DNA reads as TGTGCCAGCAGTTACTCTCGGGGGGGGAGCACTGAAGCTTTCTTT.

The chain links TRBV13 to TRBJ2-5, with D perhaps matching TRBD1 (6 bases). The CDR3 sequence is 12 residues long. V was clipped by 8 bases and J by 2 bases, with 9 bases between them. Germline V gene sequence: CDR1 PRHDT, CDR2 FYEKMQ (reference sequence). This CDR3 is CASGTQQETQYF. DNA of the CDR3: TGTGCCAGCGGGACACAACAAGAGACCCAGTACTTC.

The rearrangement joins TRBV27 to TRBJ2-7, with 8 bases aligning to TRBD1. The CDR3 runs 12 residues. From germline, CDR1 is MNHEY and CDR2 SMNVEV (reference sequence). Unmatched junction bases numbered 4, after V lost 6 bases and J lost 6 bases. CDR3 bases: TGTGCCAGCAGGGACAGGGCGAGCGAGCAGTACTTC. Residues: CASRDRASEQYF.

This sequence joins TRBV5-4 and TRBJ1-4; D remains unclear. V lost 2 bases to trimming and J lost 8 bases, with 13 bases between them. Germline V gene data show CDR1 as SGHNT and CDR2 as YYREEE (reference sequence). CDR3 length equals 14 residues. Here the CDR3 reads CASSFPQVGEKLFF. CDR3 bases: TGTGCCAGCAGCTTCCCTCAGGTCGGCGAAAAACTGTTTTTT.

The CDR3 nucleotides read TGTGCCAGCAGTCAGCGGCGGGGGGGTGACAATGAGCAGTTCTTC. This encodes CASSQRRGGDNEQFF. V and J are TRBV4-2 and TRBJ2-1, with 9 bases fitting TRBD2. Unmatched junction bases numbered 8, after V lost 6 bases and J lost 5 bases. This CDR3 contains 15 residues. CDR1 is LGHNA, CDR2 YNFKEQ, per germline.

This rearrangement joins TRBV7-2 to TRBJ2-5; TRBD2 matches at 9 bases. After removal of 6 bases from V and 4 bases from J, the junction contained 12 bases not matched to a gene. CDR1 is SGHTA, CDR2 FQGNSA, per germline. The CDR3 consists of 16 residues. The CDR3 region is CASSPQGRGGPETQYF. The CDR3 DNA follows: TGTGCCAGCAGTCCCCAGGGGCGGGGGGGCCCAGAGACCCAGTACTTC.

The chain employs TRBV6-5 and TRBJ1-1; D may be TRBD1 (5 bases). The ends were cut back, 3 bases at V and 4 bases at J, with 9 bases in the middle. The CDR3 is 13 amino acids. CDR1 and CDR2 from the germline V gene are MNHEY and SVGAGI. The CDR3 nucleotides read TGTGCCAGCAGTTATGGGGGAGGCACTGAAGCTTTCTTT. This encodes CASSYGGGTEAFF.

J is TRBJ1-3 and V is TRBV13; unclear D gene. The CDR3 sequence is 14 residues long. V was trimmed by 2 bases and J by 0 bases, leaving 5 bases between them. Per germline, CDR1 PRHDT and CDR2 FYEKMQ (reference sequence). In DNA, the CDR3 is TGTGCCAGCAGCTTACCCTCCTCTGGAAACACCATATATTTT. Its protein product is CASSLPSSGNTIYF.

The rearrangement joins TRBV12-5 to TRBJ1-5; D is possibly TRBD1 (6 bases). The CDR3 length is 12 residues. V lost 5 bases, J lost 7 bases, and 9 bases lay in between. Germline V gives CDR1 LGHNT, CDR2 FRNRAP. Written as DNA, the CDR3 is TGTGCTAGTGGTACAGGGTACCAGCCCCAGCATTTT. This gives the protein CASGTGYQPQHF.

The J gene is TRBJ1-3, the V gene TRBV6-5; D ambiguous. The V gene's germline CDR1 is MNHEY and CDR2 SVGAGI. V lost 0 bases and J lost 0, with 9 bases in between. This CDR3 contains 16 residues. Written as DNA, the CDR3 is TGTGCCAGCAGTTACTCATGGTTCGGCTCTGGAAACACCATATATTTT. This gives the protein CASSYSWFGSGNTIYF.

The rearrangement links TRBV4-3 to TRBJ2-7; 8 bases map to TRBD2. V was pared by 2 bases and J by 6 bases, with 6 bases of the junction left unmatched. The CDR3 is 14 residues long. Per germline, CDR1 LGHNA and CDR2 YSLEER. The CDR3 DNA is TGCGCCAGCAGCCAAACGGGGGGGCGGTCCGAGCAGTACTTC. This gives the protein CASSQTGGRSEQYF.

This rearrangement joins TRBV3-1 (or the pseudogene TRBV3-2) to TRBJ2-1; 15 bases line up with TRBD2. The germline V gene has CDR1 LGHDT and CDR2 YNNKEL (reference sequence). CDR3 length equals 19 residues. V was clipped by 4 bases and J by 4 bases; unmatched bases: 11. CDR3 sequence: CASSLNFGTSGGRYNEQFF. In DNA form, the CDR3 reads TGTGCCAGCAGCCTCAACTTTGGGACTAGCGGGGGGCGTTACAATGAGCAGTTCTTC.

The chain couples TRBV18 to TRBJ2-7; D is possibly TRBD1 (6 bases). The CDR3 spans 15 residues. Germline values: CDR1 KGHSH, CDR2 LQKENI. V lost 3 bases, J lost 1 base, and 13 bases lay in between. CDR3 protein: CASSPKQGFSYEQYF. The DNA of the CDR3 is TGTGCCAGCTCACCCAAACAGGGTTTTTCCTACGAGCAGTACTTC.

The genes are TRBV28 and TRBJ2-3; 9 bases map to TRBD1. CDR1 is MDHEN and CDR2 is SYDVKM in the germline V gene. CDR3 length: 16 residues. Trimming cost V 6 bases and J 6 bases; bases outside gene matches: 13. The CDR3, as DNA: TGTGCCAGCAGCTACAGGGGGCCCCCCGGTAAGGATACGCAGTATTTT. It codes for CASSYRGPPGKDTQYF.

The rearrangement joins TRBV10-1 to TRBJ2-5, with unresolved D. The CDR3 contains 12 residues. Trimming stripped 8 bases from V and 5 bases from J, with 12 bases between. The germline gives CDR1 WNHNN, CDR2 SYGVQD (reference sequence). The DNA of the CDR3 is TGCGCCAGCTTAGGAGTTGAGGAGACCCAGTACTTC. This encodes CASLGVEETQYF.

V gene TRBV30 combines with J gene TRBJ1-2; possibly TRBD1 for D (5 bases). Germline lookup yields CDR1 GTSNPN and CDR2 SVGIG (reference sequence). The CDR3 runs to 11 residues. With 2 bases removed from V and 8 bases from J, the gap between germline ends came to 9 bases. This CDR3 is CAWSRGQGYTF. Here the CDR3 DNA reads TGTGCCTGGAGTAGGGGTCAGGGCTACACCTTC.

V gene TRBV6-5 combines with J gene TRBJ1-1, with D maybe TRBD1 (5 bases). The V end was cut by 8 bases, the J end by 4 bases, with 11 bases between. This CDR3 comprises 12 residues. Per the germline V gene, CDR1 is MNHEY and CDR2 is SVGAGI. The CDR3 DNA reads TGTGCCAGCGGGGGGTATAGCACTGAAGCTTTCTTT. This gives the protein CASGGYSTEAFF.

The V and J genes are TRBV5-1 and TRBJ1-4; 7 bases fit TRBD1. CDR1 is SGHRS, CDR2 YFSETQ, per germline. V lost 0 bases, J lost 3 bases, and 5 bases stayed unmatched. The CDR3 is made up of 16 amino acids. This chain's CDR3 is CASSLGEGAANEKLFF. For the CDR3, the DNA is TGCGCCAGCAGCTTGGGCGAGGGGGCGGCTAATGAAAAACTGTTTTTT. Based on the CDR3 plus reference TRBV5-1 and TRBJ1-4, the full variable domain is KAGVTQTPRYLIKTRGQQVTLSCSPISGHRSVSWYQQTPGQGLQFLFEYFSETQRNKGNFPGRFSGRQFSNSRSEMNVSTLELGDSALYLCASSLGEGAANEKLFFGSGTQLSVL.

The rearrangement links TRBV19 to TRBJ1-2; D is ambiguous. The V end was cut by 2 bases, the J end by 7 bases, with 17 bases between. Germline assignment: CDR1 LNHDA and CDR2 SQIVND (reference sequence). The CDR3 runs 15 residues. For the CDR3, the DNA is TGTGCCAGTAGTATATCCCCCCCACGAGGCGGTGGCTACACCTTC. Translation: CASSISPPRGGGYTF.

V gene TRBV19 combines with J gene TRBJ2-1, with unresolved D. This CDR3 has 12 amino acids. The germline CDR1 and CDR2 sequences are LNHDA and SQIVND (reference sequence). With 1 base removed from V and 7 bases from J, the gap between germline ends came to 5 bases. The DNA for the CDR3 is TGTGCCAGTAGTATAGGTCTAAATGAGCAGTTCTTC. Its protein is CASSIGLNEQFF.